Listed below are T cell receptor beta chains from one sample, sequenced in a study of blood T cell repertoires in COVID-19. Method: immunoSEQ multiplex PCR; TCRdb's copy keeps in-frame clones and lacks some. This table has just over 350,000 clones, roughly 87% appearing once. Specimen: PBMCs or T cells enriched from blood (not recorded which). All receptors come from a woman between 25 and 40 years old who had recovered from COVID-19. Both conserved end residues are trimmed from each CDR3.

J: TRBJ2-1; V: TRBV19; length: 13; CDR3: ASRRGLAVYNEQF
J: TRBJ2-6; V: TRBV10-3; length: 15; CDR3: AISGKGAGPGANVLT
J: TRBJ2-7; V: TRBV12-5; length: 13; CDR3: ASGLKGADSYEQY
J: TRBJ2-1; V: TRBV2; length: 12; CDR3: ALKGGEAYNEQF
J: TRBJ2-7; V: TRBV19; length: 15; CDR3: ASRQSGTSFYSYEQY
J: TRBJ2-2; V: TRBV5-6; length: 14; CDR3: ASSPGIRLNTGELF
J: TRBJ2-7; V: TRBV27; length: 16; CDR3: ASSLILAGGLVPYEQY
J: TRBJ2-2; V: TRBV2; length: 13; CDR3: ASRSSGRPTGELF
J: TRBJ1-1; V: TRBV5-4; length: 14; CDR3: ASSFLQGILNTEAF
J: TRBJ2-3; V: TRBV15; length: 16; CDR3: ATSRVGGGGPSTDTQY